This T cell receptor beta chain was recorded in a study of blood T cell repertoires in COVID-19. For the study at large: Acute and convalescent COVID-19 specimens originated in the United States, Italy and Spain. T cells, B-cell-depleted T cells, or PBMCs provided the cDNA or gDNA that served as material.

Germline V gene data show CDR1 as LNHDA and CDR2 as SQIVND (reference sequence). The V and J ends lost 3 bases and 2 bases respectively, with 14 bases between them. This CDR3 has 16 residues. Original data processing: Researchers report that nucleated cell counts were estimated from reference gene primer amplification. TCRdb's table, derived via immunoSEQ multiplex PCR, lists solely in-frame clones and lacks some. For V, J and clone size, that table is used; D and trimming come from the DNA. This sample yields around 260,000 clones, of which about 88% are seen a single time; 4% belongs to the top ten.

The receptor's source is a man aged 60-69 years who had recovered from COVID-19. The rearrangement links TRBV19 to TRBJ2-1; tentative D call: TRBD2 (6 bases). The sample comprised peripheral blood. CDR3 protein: CASSIYGGGPYNEQFF. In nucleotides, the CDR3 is TGTGCCAGTAGTATCTACGGGGGAGGCCCCTACAATGAGCAGTTCTTC.